This TCR beta chain was profiled in a study of cytomegalovirus exposure and HLA in healthy donors. Study background: Sequencing of roughly 180 million T cells in an earlier analysis found around 120 million unique TCR beta sequences. Around 86 million unique TCRs, all from HLA-typed donors, were included in an early release of the data. Notes on the study in general: Later analysis suggested links between common viral pathogens and several top significant clusters.

About this clone itself: Antigen specificity is unknown.

PCR amplification relied on 60 Vbeta primers (plus 13 Jbeta primers). Produced via immunoSEQ multiplex PCR; TCRdb's table is partial and in-frame only. The sample totals approximately 110,000 clones. The CDR3 runs to 13 residues. Germline V CDR1 and CDR2: SNHLY, FYNNEI. V was shortened by 6 bases and J by 1 base, with 7 bases between the two germline ends. Sequencing was performed on PBMCs. This chain links TRBV2 with TRBJ2-1; the D gene is possibly TRBD2 (5 bases). This receptor was taken from a man younger than 35 in good health and CMV-seronegative. The CDR3 bases are TGTGCCAGCAGGCGGGTGTCCTACAATGAGCAGTTCTTC. As protein: CASRRVSYNEQFF.